The next 15 T cell receptor beta chains were all read from a single sample in a study of blood T cell repertoires in COVID-19. Using immunoSEQ multiplex PCR, the repertoire was profiled, and TCRdb retains in-frame clones only, with some absent. Of 150,000 to 190,000 clones in the sample, around four fifths were seen once. Material for sequencing was peripheral blood. All receptors derive from a woman older than 75 with acute or convalescent COVID-19.

The rearrangement links TRBV5-1 to TRBJ2-1; no firm D call. The CDR3 is 15 amino acids. CDR1 SGHRS and CDR2 YFSETQ come from the germline V gene. Trimming removed 5 bases at V and 3 bases at J, with 15 bases between. The CDR3 reads CASRPGLLVYNEQFF. The CDR3 coding sequence is TGCGCCAGCAGGCCGGGTTTACTGGTCTACAATGAGCAGTTCTTC.

The chain is built from TRBV9 and TRBJ2-1, with 7 nucleotides matching TRBD1. This CDR3 has 15 amino acids. Germline V lookup: CDR1 SGDLS, CDR2 YYNGEE. V shed 0 bases and J 2 bases; nucleotides not matched to a gene: 2. CDR3 DNA: TGTGCCAGCAGCGTAGATCAGGGGGCCTACAATGAGCAGTTCTTC. The encoded protein is CASSVDQGAYNEQFF. The full variable domain, completed using reference TRBV9 and TRBJ2-1, is DSGVTQTPKHLITATGQRVTLRCSPRSGDLSVYWYQQSLDQGLQFLIQYYNGEERAKGNILERFSAQQFPDLHSELNLSSLELGDSALYFCASSVDQGAYNEQFFGPGTRLTVL.

The table lists this clone with a few counts. The rearrangement uses TRBV7-8 and TRBJ2-2, with TRBD2 matching over 16 bases. Germline V lookup: CDR1 SGHVS, CDR2 FQNEAQ. V was clipped by 4 bases and J by 5 bases; unmatched bases: 4. The length of the CDR3 is 17 residues. CDR3 in DNA: TGTGCCAGCAGCTCGGGACTAGCGGGGGGGTCAACCGGGGAGCTGTTTTTT. Translating it yields CASSSGLAGGSTGELFF. Filled out from reference TRBV7-8 and TRBJ2-2, the complete variable domain reads GAGVSQSPRYKVAKRGQDVALRCDPISGHVSLFWYQQALGQGPEFLTYFQNEAQLDKSGLPSDRFFAERPEGSVSTLKIQRTQQEDSAVYLCASSSGLAGGSTGELFFGEGSRLTVL.

The chain recombines TRBV6-6 with TRBJ2-7; no clear D. Trimming pared 2 bases from V and 2 bases from J, leaving 13 bases between. The CDR3 has 15 residues. Germline loops: CDR1 MNHNY, CDR2 SVGAGI (reference sequence). In DNA, the CDR3 is TGTGCCAGCAGTTACCGTGGGCAGAAAGCCTACGAGCAGTACTTC. Translation gives CASSYRGQKAYEQYF.

This rearrangement joins TRBV3-1 (or the pseudogene TRBV3-2) to TRBJ1-1; D is unclear. The V gene's germline CDR1 is LGHDT and CDR2 YNNKEL (reference sequence). V dropped 4 bases and J dropped 2 bases, with 11 bases sitting between them. This CDR3 contains 14 residues. CDR3 nucleotide sequence: TGTGCCAGCAGCCCATCTATTTACAACACTGAAGCTTTCTTT. Protein: CASSPSIYNTEAFF.

The chain employs TRBV5-1 and TRBJ1-4; D is perhaps TRBD1 (6 bases). The ends were cut back, 4 bases at V and 7 bases at J, with 23 bases in the middle. Germline V CDR1 and CDR2: SGHRS, YFSETQ. The CDR3 consists of 17 residues. The CDR3 here is CASSPPGGGKISEKLFF. CDR3 coding DNA: TGCGCCAGCAGCCCCCCTGGGGGCGGTAAGATTTCTGAAAAACTGTTTTTT.

This clone showed up just once. V is TRBV7-2 and J is TRBJ2-3; TRBD2 matches at 11 bases. CDR3 length equals 15 residues. CDR1 and CDR2 from the germline V gene are SGHTA and FQGNSA. With V trimmed by 4 bases and J by 7 bases, 7 bases remained unmatched. The chain's CDR3 is CASSSASGGRHTQYF. For the CDR3, the DNA is TGTGCCAGCAGCTCAGCTAGCGGGGGGAGGCATACGCAGTATTTT.

The sample holds a few counts of this clone. Here the CDR3 reads CASSRQRTADGNQPQHF. Written as DNA, the CDR3 is TGTGCCAGCAGTAGGCAGAGGACAGCCGATGGCAATCAGCCCCAGCATTTT. The V call is TRBV6-2 or TRBV6-3, the J call TRBJ1-5, with D perhaps TRBD1 (6 bases). Trimming removed 5 bases from V and 2 bases from J, with 19 bases in between. CDR3 size: 17 residues. CDR1 and CDR2 from the germline V gene are MNHEY and SVGEGT.

J is TRBJ2-3 and V is TRBV3-1 (or the pseudogene TRBV3-2); 9 bases map to TRBD1. In germline, CDR1 is LGHDT, CDR2 YNNKEL (reference sequence). This CDR3 comprises 14 residues. The V segment lost 3 bases and the J segment 5 bases; nucleotides outside the gene matches: 3. The CDR3 is CASSQGQGVDTQYF. For the CDR3, the DNA is TGTGCCAGCAGCCAGGGACAGGGTGTAGATACGCAGTATTTT.

This sequence joins TRBV6-5 and TRBJ1-4; TRBD1 might be the D (6 bases). Trimming pared 5 bases from V and 0 bases from J, leaving 10 bases between. Germline CDR1 is MNHEY and CDR2 is SVGAGI. The CDR3 is 15 residues long. The CDR3, as DNA: TGTGCCAGCAGTACCGGACAGACAACTAATGAAAAACTGTTTTTT. Translated: CASSTGQTTNEKLFF.

The chain combines TRBV10-1 with TRBJ2-7; weak D call: TRBD2 (6 bases). V lost 0 bases, J lost 7 bases, and 7 bases lay in between. Germline V gene sequence: CDR1 WNHNN, CDR2 SYGVQD (reference sequence). The CDR3 extends over 12 amino acids. The CDR3 here is CASSESGREQYF. CDR3 DNA: TGCGCCAGCAGTGAGTCGGGGAGGGAGCAGTACTTC.

The rearrangement links TRBV5-5 to TRBJ2-7, with a tentative D call TRBD1 (6 bases). Trimming pared 0 bases from V and 3 bases from J, leaving 10 bases between. This CDR3 spans 14 amino acids. The germline CDR1 and CDR2 sequences are SGHKS and YYEKEE (reference sequence). CDR3 DNA: TGTGCCAGCAGCTTGGAAGGGGGAAGCTACGAGCAGTACTTC. This translates into CASSLEGGSYEQYF.

Here the CDR3 reads CASSSKEQGENTEAFF. The CDR3 bases are TGTGCCAGCAGCTCTAAGGAACAGGGGGAGAACACTGAAGCTTTCTTT. This rearrangement joins TRBV5-4 to TRBJ1-1, with 8 bases identical to TRBD1. The CDR3 is 16 amino acids. V dropped 3 bases and J dropped 1; count of bases not matched to a gene: 8. CDR1 is SGHNT, CDR2 YYREEE, per germline (reference sequence).

This chain links TRBV4-3 with TRBJ1-4, with 10 bases fitting TRBD1. Per germline, CDR1 LGHNA and CDR2 YSLEER. J was trimmed by 8 bases and V by 6 bases; bases with no gene match: 9. This CDR3 has 15 amino acids. CDR3 DNA: TGCGCCAGCAGGCAGACAGGGGGCGCGGGGGAAAAACTGTTTTTT. It specifies CASRQTGGAGEKLFF.

The rearrangement links TRBV27 to TRBJ1-2; 10 bases align to TRBD1. The V gene end was trimmed by 4 bases and the J gene end by 7 bases; junction bases not matched to a gene: 9. This CDR3 is built from 15 residues. CDR1 MNHEY and CDR2 SMNVEV come from the germline V gene (reference sequence). As DNA, the CDR3 is TGTGCCAGCAGTTGGACCCGACAGGGGGCTGGTGGCTACACCTTC. Its translation is CASSWTRQGAGGYTF.